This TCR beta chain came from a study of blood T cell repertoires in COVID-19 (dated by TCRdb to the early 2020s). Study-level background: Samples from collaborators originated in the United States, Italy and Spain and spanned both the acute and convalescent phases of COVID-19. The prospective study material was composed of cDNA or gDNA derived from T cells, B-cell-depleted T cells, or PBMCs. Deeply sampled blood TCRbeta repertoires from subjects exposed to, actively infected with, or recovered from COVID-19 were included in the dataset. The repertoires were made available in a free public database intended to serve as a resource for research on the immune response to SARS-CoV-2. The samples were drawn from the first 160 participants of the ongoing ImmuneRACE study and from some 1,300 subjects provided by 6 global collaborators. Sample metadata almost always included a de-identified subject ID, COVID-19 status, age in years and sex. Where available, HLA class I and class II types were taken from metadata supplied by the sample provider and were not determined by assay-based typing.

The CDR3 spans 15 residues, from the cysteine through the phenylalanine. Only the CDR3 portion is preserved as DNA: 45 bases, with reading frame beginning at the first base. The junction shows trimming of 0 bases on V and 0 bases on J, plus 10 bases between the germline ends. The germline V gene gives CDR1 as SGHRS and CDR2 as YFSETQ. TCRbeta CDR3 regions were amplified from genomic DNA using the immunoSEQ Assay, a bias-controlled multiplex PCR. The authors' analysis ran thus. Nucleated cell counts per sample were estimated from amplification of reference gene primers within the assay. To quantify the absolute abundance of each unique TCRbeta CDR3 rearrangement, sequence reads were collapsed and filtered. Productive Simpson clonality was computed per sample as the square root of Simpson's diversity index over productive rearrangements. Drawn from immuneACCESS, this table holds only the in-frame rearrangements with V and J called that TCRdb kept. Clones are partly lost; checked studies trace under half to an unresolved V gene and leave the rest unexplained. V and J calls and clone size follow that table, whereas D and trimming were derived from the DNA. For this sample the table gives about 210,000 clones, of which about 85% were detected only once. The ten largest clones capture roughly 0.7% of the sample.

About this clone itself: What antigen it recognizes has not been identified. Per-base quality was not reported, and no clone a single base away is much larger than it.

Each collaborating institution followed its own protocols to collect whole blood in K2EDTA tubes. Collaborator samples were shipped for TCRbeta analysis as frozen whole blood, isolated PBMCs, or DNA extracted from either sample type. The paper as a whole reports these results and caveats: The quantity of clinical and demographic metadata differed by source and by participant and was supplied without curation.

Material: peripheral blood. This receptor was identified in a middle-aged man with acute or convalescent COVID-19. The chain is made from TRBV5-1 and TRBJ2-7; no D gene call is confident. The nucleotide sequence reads TGCGCCAGCAGCTTGGACCTACCATACTCCTACGAGCAGTACTTC. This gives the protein CASSLDLPYSYEQYF.